The T cell receptor (beta chain) described here comes from a study of regulatory T cells in long-lasting Graves disease. The CDR3 is 15 amino acids. CDR1 is LNHNV, CDR2 YYDKDF, per germline (reference sequence). Between the trimmed V and J ends, which lost 0 bases and 2 bases, there was a span of 11 bases. This clonotype showed up many times. Its matching antigen is unknown. Study-level points and caveats: It was in persistent disease that TRBV28, TRBJ1-2 and TRBJ2-5 were favored.

Arm-PCR with iRepertoire HTBI primers amplified the CDR3 regions for these TCR beta libraries. A single record per CDR3 protein comes from TCRdb applying MiXCR to the multiplex PCR reads. The top ten clones hold roughly 26% of a sample with a few hundred thousand distinct CDR3 sequences, 23% of them seen once. The time point here: persistent/refractory GD, antithyroid drugs over 5 years with positive TRAb. Generation of the TCR library employed RNA extracted from PBMCs. The rearrangement links TRBV15 to TRBJ2-7; possible D gene TRBD2, 6 bases. The sample consisted of peripheral blood mononuclear cells (PBMCs), taken when the disease was refractory, from a patient treated with antithyroid drugs. The sequence was collected from a female donor with Graves disease. The chain's CDR3 is CATSRETGETYEQYF. DNA of the CDR3: TGTGCCACCAGCAGAGAAACGGGAGAAACCTACGAGCAGTACTTC.